These T cell receptor beta chains were read from a single sample in a study of blood T cells in healthy people across ages. From the 5' RACE reads, TCRdb called clonotypes with MiXCR, one entry per CDR3 protein. The table shows about 800,000 distinct CDR3 sequences, with just under 25% occurring only once. This sample was shared with a second study, whose subject was T cells of mothers and their children.

The sequencing sample was made of blood. The receptors shown here come from a boy younger than 18 in good health. Both conserved end residues are part of each CDR3.

v_gene	j_gene	CDR3aa
TRBV4-1	TRBJ2-1	CASSQDPGLVLVYEQFF
TRBV12-3/TRBV12-4	TRBJ2-5	CASSYGLKETQYF
TRBV5-1	TRBJ2-5	CASSLGLAGGQQETQYF
TRBV7-2	TRBJ1-2	CASSLPDSWQGYTF
TRBV29-1	TRBJ1-2	CSVEEVDRGIHGYTF
TRBV20-1	TRBJ2-5	CSARPRDPGAQYF
TRBV4-2	TRBJ2-7	CASSQLRDTDYEQYF
TRBV5-1	TRBJ2-5	CASSETSFGETQYF
TRBV6-5	TRBJ1-2	CASSYPGHGYTF
TRBV27	TRBJ2-5	CASSLDRDVGGQYF
TRBV28	TRBJ1-2	CASSNTGLYGYTF
TRBV5-6	-	CASSSGRGLAAETQYF
TRBV2	TRBJ1-1	CASRLVRGRNTEAFF
TRBV20-1	TRBJ2-6	CSASDRGEAGANVLTF
TRBV25-1	TRBJ2-1	CASSVTGGFYNEQFF
TRBV4-3	TRBJ2-5	CASSQERGTQETQYF
TRBV7-2	TRBJ2-5	CASSLVLKETQYF
TRBV4-1	-	CASSQGAGNPSYEQYF
TRBV20-1	TRBJ1-4	CSAVDRDPQNEKLFF
TRBV27	TRBJ2-7	CASRPVRDRPTYEQYF
TRBV12-3/TRBV12-4	TRBJ2-7	CASSQGLNPYEQYF
TRBV13	TRBJ2-2	CASSSDSMRVTGELFF
TRBV29-1	TRBJ2-1	CSVPGGRATEQFF
TRBV20-1	TRBJ2-1	CSATFVSGSPTYNEQFF
TRBV5-5	-	CASGRDSSYEQYF
TRBV5-1	-	CASSLIGTFDEQYF
TRBV27	TRBJ2-7	CASSLFSGAQNEQYF
TRBV7-9	TRBJ2-5	CASSPRGSYQETQYF
TRBV12-3/TRBV12-4	TRBJ2-3	CASSLGEVPGDTQYF
TRBV11-2	TRBJ2-5	CASSLGQRQEGQYF
TRBV12-3/TRBV12-4	-	CASSLGTPTYNEQFF
TRBV6-5	TRBJ1-2	CASSSTAGANYGYTF
TRBV7-2	TRBJ2-6	CASSPGTGNTGASVLTF
TRBV28	TRBJ2-3	CASSFMGEGTDTQYF
TRBV20-1	TRBJ2-5	CSAKGQGGRETQYF
TRBV7-9	TRBJ2-2	CASSLRPGLYTGEVFF
TRBV2	TRBJ1-2	CASSERGTNYGYTF
TRBV12-3/TRBV12-4	TRBJ2-7	CASSYWALEQYF
TRBV29-1	TRBJ2-7	CSVEITGGKDEQYF
TRBV27	TRBJ2-7	CASRLRGATSYEQYF
TRBV7-2	TRBJ2-7	CASSLGLRGPLSEQYF
TRBV20-1	TRBJ2-5	CSAGFGGAGTQYF
TRBV4-3	TRBJ2-5	CASSPGAVYQETQYF
TRBV10-3	TRBJ2-3	CAISETTRETSGYTDTQYF
TRBV7-9	TRBJ2-1	CASSPSSGRPYNEQFF
TRBV7-9	-	CASSPIGGGESYEQYF
TRBV7-3	-	CASSPGRGGRGNEQFF
TRBV20-1	TRBJ2-1	CSAPSGRRQFF
TRBV6-2/TRBV6-3	TRBJ2-1	CASSYLGPLGLGGADGQFF
TRBV5-1	TRBJ2-7	CASSLETGLEQYF
TRBV4-1	TRBJ2-3	CASSQFEAGARQDTQYF
TRBV29-1	-	CSVYGLADEQFF
TRBV19	TRBJ2-1	CASTPSGGLYNEQFF